These 23 T cell receptor beta chains were all obtained from the same sample, sequenced in a study of blood T cell repertoires in COVID-19. Here immunoSEQ multiplex PCR was the method, and the copy in TCRdb shows in-frame clones only, minus some. The sample yields around 15,000 clones, around 89% seen once. Sequencing was performed on peripheral blood. Receptors were obtained from a human donor in a cohort sampled during active COVID-19.

The genes are TRBV11-2 and TRBJ1-1; the D gene is possibly TRBD1 (5 bases). V lost 3 bases, J lost 5 bases, and 13 bases lay in between. This CDR3 has 14 residues. Looked up from germline, CDR1 is SGHAT and CDR2 is FQNNGV. This chain's CDR3 is CASSFGQGYTEAFF. The CDR3 DNA reads TGTGCCAGCAGCTTCGGGCAGGGCTATACTGAAGCTTTCTTT. Looking up the rest from reference TRBV11-2 and TRBJ1-1 gives the full variable domain: EAGVAQSPRYKIIEKRQSVAFWCNPISGHATLYWYQQILGQGPKLLIQFQNNGVVDDSQLPKDRFSAERLKGVDSTLKIQPAKLEDSAVYLCASSFGQGYTEAFFGQGTRLTVV.

This rearrangement joins TRBV6-4 to TRBJ2-3; 11 bases match TRBD1. The CDR3 runs 14 residues. Germline trimming cut 3 bases from V and 4 bases from J; bases unmatched to any gene: 0. CDR1 is MRHNA, CDR2 SNTAGT, per germline. The CDR3 bases are TGTGCCAGCAGTGAGGGACAGGGGGCAGATACGCAGTATTTT. This translates into CASSEGQGADTQYF.

The rearrangement links TRBV28 to TRBJ2-7, with 8 bases identical to TRBD1. The CDR3 contains 13 residues. Germline lookup yields CDR1 MDHEN and CDR2 SYDVKM. With V trimmed by 6 bases and J by 2 bases, 3 bases remained unmatched. This CDR3 is CASRTGATYEQYF. For the CDR3, the DNA is TGTGCCAGCAGGACAGGGGCGACCTACGAGCAGTACTTC. Together with reference TRBV28 and TRBJ2-7, the CDR3 gives the full variable domain: DVKVTQSSRYLVKRTGEKVFLECVQDMDHENMFWYRQDPGLGLRLIYFSYDVKMKEKGDIPEGYSVSREKKERFSLILESASTNQTSMYLCASRTGATYEQYFGPGTRLTVT.

This clone was recorded only once. The V gene is TRBV12-3 or TRBV12-4, the J gene TRBJ1-2; tentative D call: TRBD1 (6 bases). The CDR3 consists of 12 residues. Trimming pared 5 bases from V and 10 bases from J, leaving 14 bases between. The CDR3 protein is CASSPQGDHYTF. The CDR3 region has the DNA TGTGCCAGCAGTCCACAGGGCGATCACTACACCTTC.

The gene calls are TRBV28 and TRBJ2-1; 14 nucleotides agree with TRBD2. Germline V gene data show CDR1 as MDHEN and CDR2 as SYDVKM. The CDR3 has 16 amino acids. The ends lost 10 bases at V and 6 bases at J; junction bases unmatched: 11. Here the CDR3 reads CATSDPGTSGSNEQFF. The CDR3 nucleotides are TGTGCCACCTCCGACCCCGGGACTAGCGGGAGCAATGAGCAGTTCTTC.

This chain joins TRBV5-4 and TRBJ1-1, with 8 bases that match TRBD1. Germline CDR1 SGHNT, CDR2 YYREEE (reference sequence). The CDR3 is 13 amino acids. The V gene end was trimmed by 3 bases and the J gene end by 7 bases; junction bases not matched to a gene: 5. For the CDR3, the DNA is TGTGCCAGCAGCTCCGGGACAGGCGATGAAGCTTTCTTT. The encoded protein is CASSSGTGDEAFF.

The chain has TRBV24-1 and TRBJ1-2; the D gene is possibly TRBD1 (5 bases). V was pared by 5 bases and J by 7 bases, with 7 bases between. CDR1 and CDR2 from the germline V gene are KGHDR and SFDVKD. The CDR3 consists of 11 residues. CDR3 sequence (DNA): TGTGCCACCAGTGTGGGGCTTGGCTACACCTTC. The encoded protein is CATSVGLGYTF.

The chain recombines TRBV24-1 with TRBJ2-5; 8 bases match TRBD1. CDR3 length equals 16 residues. The V gene end was trimmed by 2 bases and the J gene end by 2 bases; junction bases not matched to a gene: 6. The germline gives CDR1 KGHDR, CDR2 SFDVKD. The CDR3 DNA sequence: TGTGCCACCAGTGATTGGGGAAGGACAGGGCAAGAGACCCAGTACTTC. Translating it yields CATSDWGRTGQETQYF.

The rearrangement uses TRBV16 and TRBJ1-2; unclear D gene. The CDR3 is made up of 16 amino acids. The germline V gene encodes CDR1 KGHSY and CDR2 FQNENV. V lost 0 bases, J lost 2 bases, and 13 bases lay in between. The CDR3 reads CASSQSPWSQNYGYTF. The CDR3 DNA sequence: TGTGCCAGCAGCCAATCCCCTTGGTCTCAGAACTATGGCTACACCTTC.

The J gene is TRBJ2-7, the V gene TRBV29-1; 9 bases line up with TRBD1. The CDR3 loop spans 15 amino acids. V was clipped by 6 bases and J by 1 base; unmatched bases: 10. The germline gives CDR1 SQVTM, CDR2 ANQGSEA. CDR3 sequence (DNA): TGCAGCGTAGGGATTCAGGGACAGGGTTCCTACGAGCAGTACTTC. It is translated as CSVGIQGQGSYEQYF.

This clone appeared once. V is TRBV5-1 and J is TRBJ2-3, with 10 bases matching TRBD1. CDR3 length: 14 amino acids. The trim removed 3 bases at V and 3 bases at J, leaving 1 base unmatched. Germline assignment: CDR1 SGHRS and CDR2 YFSETQ. CDR3 residues: CASSWTGGTDTQYF. The CDR3, as DNA: TGCGCCAGCAGCTGGACAGGGGGAACAGATACGCAGTATTTT.

The V and J genes are TRBV12-5 and TRBJ2-1, with TRBD1 matching 12 bases. The germline V gene encodes CDR1 LGHNT and CDR2 FRNRAP. Trimming removed 1 base from V and 8 bases from J; junction bases left unmatched: 6. The CDR3 loop spans 16 amino acids. CDR3 in DNA: TGTGCTAGTGGTTTGGGGGGGACAGGGGGCATCCATGAGCAGTTCTTC. This translates into CASGLGGTGGIHEQFF.

The chain couples TRBV14 to TRBJ1-2; 8 bases match TRBD1. Per germline, CDR1 SGHDN and CDR2 FVKESK. The CDR3 runs 14 residues. After removal of 1 base from V and 4 bases from J, the junction contained 2 bases not matched to a gene. The CDR3 DNA sequence: TGTGCCAGCAGCCAAGTGACAGGGGCCTATGGCTACACCTTC. It is translated as CASSQVTGAYGYTF.

This clone appeared a few times. The rearrangement links TRBV18 to TRBJ2-7; possible D gene TRBD2, 6 bases. Trimming shortened V by 2 bases and J by 1 base, and 12 bases separated the two germline ends. The CDR3 extends over 15 amino acids. CDR1 and CDR2 (germline): KGHSH, LQKENI. CDR3 region: CASSPAQRASYEQYF. CDR3 coding DNA: TGTGCCAGCTCACCAGCCCAGCGGGCTTCCTACGAGCAGTACTTC.

For the CDR3, the DNA is TGTGCCAGCAGCCGCGGGAGTGTAACCTACAATGAGCAGTTCTTC. Its translation is CASSRGSVTYNEQFF. J is TRBJ2-1 and V is TRBV11-3; 7 nucleotides agree with TRBD2. Germline V CDR1 and CDR2: SGHNT, YENEEA. The CDR3 has 15 amino acids. Trimming took 5 bases from V and 2 from J; bases not matched to a gene: 6.

V and J are TRBV5-4 and TRBJ2-1; possible D gene TRBD1, 6 bases. Per germline, CDR1 SGHNT and CDR2 YYREEE (reference sequence). The CDR3 has 15 residues. V lost 4 bases and J 0 bases, leaving 11 bases between the germline ends. In DNA, the CDR3 is TGTGCCAGCAGCATCGACAGGAGCTCCTACAATGAGCAGTTCTTC. Translated, it gives CASSIDRSSYNEQFF.

The V gene is TRBV24-1, the J gene TRBJ2-3; D unclear. V lost 9 bases, J lost 0 bases, and 9 bases lay in between. CDR3 length: 13 residues. Germline V gives CDR1 KGHDR, CDR2 SFDVKD. The CDR3 DNA reads TGTGCCACCTCTTCGGTAAGCACAGATACGCAGTATTTT. Amino acids: CATSSVSTDTQYF.

The rearrangement joins TRBV4-1 to TRBJ2-1; the D gene is possibly TRBD2 (5 bases). In germline, CDR1 is MGHRA, CDR2 YSYEKL. The CDR3 extends over 17 amino acids. The V end lost 3 bases, the J end lost 4 bases, and 19 bases lay between the germline ends. The CDR3 DNA sequence: TGCGCCAGCAGCCACCGGCAGGTGGGAGTGTTGTACAATGAGCAGTTCTTC. It specifies CASSHRQVGVLYNEQFF.

CDR3 sequence (DNA): TGCGCCAGCAGTGAGTCGAAGCGGGAGACCCAGTACTTC. This encodes CASSESKRETQYF. V gene TRBV10-1 combines with J gene TRBJ2-5, with a weak D call TRBD2 (5 bases). Trimming took 0 bases from V and 5 from J, leaving 7 bases between them. The CDR3 extends over 13 amino acids. Germline CDR1 and CDR2: WNHNN and SYGVQD (reference sequence).

The chain links TRBV28 to TRBJ2-3; D may be TRBD2 (5 bases). Germline V gene sequence: CDR1 MDHEN, CDR2 SYDVKM. V lost 7 bases and J lost 6, with 26 bases in between. The CDR3 consists of 17 residues. In nucleotides, the CDR3 is TGTGCCAGCACCAAACCGAGGGAACTTCGAGCGGTGGATACGCAGTATTTT. Translating gives CASTKPRELRAVDTQYF. Supplemented by reference TRBV28 and TRBJ2-3, the full variable domain reads DVKVTQSSRYLVKRTGEKVFLECVQDMDHENMFWYRQDPGLGLRLIYFSYDVKMKEKGDIPEGYSVSREKKERFSLILESASTNQTSMYLCASTKPRELRAVDTQYFGPGTRLTVL.

Judged by abundance, this clone is large. The J gene is TRBJ2-3, the V gene TRBV7-9; 8 bases fit TRBD2. The V gene's germline CDR1 is SEHNR and CDR2 FQNEAQ (reference sequence). This CDR3 region has 17 residues. The junction had 10 bases not matched to a gene; V was cut back by 1 base and J by 4 bases. The CDR3 region is CASSLDLSAGGADTQYF. Here the CDR3 DNA reads TGTGCCAGCAGCTTAGATCTCTCCGCGGGGGGTGCAGATACGCAGTATTTT.

By share, this clone ranks as medium-sized. This sequence joins TRBV10-3 and TRBJ2-1; 8 bases match TRBD1. There are 15 residues in the CDR3. Germline assignment: CDR1 ENHRY and CDR2 SYGVKD. V was clipped by 2 bases and J by 0 bases; unmatched bases: 0. CDR3 protein: CAISETGGSYNEQFF. The CDR3 DNA follows: TGTGCCATCAGTGAGACAGGGGGCTCCTACAATGAGCAGTTCTTC.

The chain combines TRBV3-1 (or the pseudogene TRBV3-2) with TRBJ2-1; tentatively, D is TRBD2 (5 bases). The CDR3 spans 15 residues. Trimming shortened V by 1 base and J by 0 bases, and 7 bases separated the two germline ends. Germline CDR1 reads LGHDT; CDR2 reads YNNKEL (reference sequence). The CDR3 loop is CASSQVANSYNEQFF. The CDR3 bases are TGTGCCAGCAGCCAAGTAGCGAACTCCTACAATGAGCAGTTCTTC.